The rows below give T cell receptor beta chains drawn from one sample of a study of shared clonotypes between healthy human individuals. The data were produced by immunoSEQ multiplex PCR, yet TCRdb's version contains in-frame clones alone and is incomplete. The sample holds just over 2,000,000 clones; about 95% are singletons and the top ten take 0.85% to 1.2%. Sequencing was done on a sample of naive CD8+ T cells sorted from blood. The receptor source for this set is a man between 18 and 29 years old in good health. CDR3s include the opening cysteine and the closing phenylalanine or tryptophan. D genes are given only for firm matches. Part of the rows lack a size; the others show once, few, many or a class for expanded clones.

- TRBJ2-1 - TRBV7-9 CASSHGAAVFGEQFF TGTGCCAGCAGCCACGGGGCGGCGGTATTTGGTGAGCAGTTCTTC
TRBD1 TRBJ1-2 - TRBV7-9 CASSSGQGSYGYTF TGTGCCAGCAGTTCTGGACAGGGGAGCTATGGCTACACCTTC
- TRBJ2-7 few TRBV5-8 CASSLGSPGAYEQYF TGTGCCAGCAGCTTGGGGTCTCCAGGGGCCTACGAGCAGTACTTC
- TRBJ2-7 - TRBV5-4 CASSLEGDEQYF TGTGCCAGCAGCTTGGAGGGAGACGAGCAGTACTTC
- TRBJ2-2 - TRBV10-1 CASSDPAGELFF TGCGCCAGCAGTGACCCGGCCGGGGAGCTGTTTTTT
TRBD1 TRBJ2-7 few TRBV4-1 CASSHDRAYEQYF TGCGCCAGCAGCCACGACAGGGCCTACGAGCAGTACTTC
- TRBJ2-7 - TRBV5-1 CASSWGLNYEQYF TGCGCCAGCAGCTGGGGACTTAACTACGAGCAGTACTTC
TRBD1 TRBJ2-2 once TRBV6-1 CASTGQGVYTGELFF TGTGCCAGCACCGGACAGGGGGTATACACCGGGGAGCTGTTTTTT
- TRBJ2-7 - TRBV4-1 CASSQEEARYYEQYF TGCGCCAGCAGCCAAGAAGAAGCGCGTTACTACGAGCAGTACTTC
- TRBJ2-3 once TRBV9 CASSVGGASTDTQYF TGTGCCAGCAGCGTAGGTGGGGCTAGCACAGATACGCAGTATTTT
- TRBJ2-3 - TRBV29-1 CSAGGAGHFRTDTQYF TGCAGCGCCGGGGGCGCCGGGCACTTTAGGACAGATACGCAGTATTTT
- TRBJ1-1 - TRBV9 CASSAGNGARANTEAFF TGTGCCAGCAGCGCGGGGAATGGGGCGAGGGCCAACACTGAAGCTTTCTTT
TRBD1 TRBJ2-2 - TRBV5-4 CASSPTGGLPTGELFF TGTGCCAGCAGCCCAACAGGGGGCTTGCCAACCGGGGAGCTGTTTTTT
TRBD1 TRBJ2-7 - TRBV4-3 CASSQDRDSSAYEQYF TGCGCCAGCAGCCAAGATAGGGACAGTTCAGCCTACGAGCAGTACTTC
- TRBJ1-1 - TRBV6-5 CASSYGEGTEAFF TGTGCCAGCAGTTACGGGGAAGGGACTGAAGCTTTCTTT
TRBD2 TRBJ2-5 once TRBV10-2 CASSQTSGGSQETQYF TGCGCCAGCAGCCAGACTAGCGGGGGTAGTCAAGAGACCCAGTACTTC
- TRBJ2-7 once TRBV5-1 CASSLVPESYEQYF TGCGCCAGCAGCTTGGTCCCGGAGTCCTACGAGCAGTACTTC
- TRBJ2-1 - TRBV4-1 CASSQPKSYNEQFF TGCGCCAGCAGCCAACCTAAATCCTACAATGAGCAGTTCTTC
TRBD2 TRBJ2-3 - TRBV28 CASSTHLAERTDTQYF TGTGCCAGCAGTACCCATCTAGCGGAGCGCACAGATACGCAGTATTTT
- TRBJ1-5 - TRBV30 CAWSWESGQPQHF TGTGCCTGGAGTTGGGAATCAGGTCAGCCCCAGCATTTT
TRBD1 TRBJ2-7 - TRBV10-2 CASSAGQASYEQYF TGCGCCAGCAGTGCGGGACAGGCATCCTACGAGCAGTACTTC
- TRBJ1-1 - TRBV6-1 CASSPGGTAAFF TGTGCCAGCAGTCCTGGCGGGACTGCGGCTTTCTTT
- TRBJ1-5 - TRBV19 CASSALNQPQHF TGTGCCAGTAGTGCATTAAATCAGCCCCAGCATTTT
- TRBJ2-3 - TRBV11-3 CASSLRWDTDTQYF TGTGCCAGCAGCTTGCGTTGGGACACAGATACGCAGTATTTT
- TRBJ2-1 - TRBV10-2 CASSEGSPYNEQFF TGCGCCAGCAGTGAGGGAAGTCCCTACAATGAGCAGTTCTTC
- TRBJ2-7 - TRBV2 CASSEAARARYEQYF TGTGCCAGCAGTGAAGCGGCCCGGGCCCGCTACGAGCAGTACTTC
- TRBJ1-4 once TRBV15 CASQAGDEKLFF TGTGCCTCCCAGGCAGGAGATGAAAAACTGTTTTTT
- TRBJ2-3 - TRBV12-5 CASGLALAPSTDTQYF TGTGCTAGTGGTTTGGCCCTAGCGCCTAGCACAGATACGCAGTATTTT
- TRBJ2-7 - TRBV28 CASSSRLGTHYEQYF TGTGCCAGCAGTTCTCGGCTTGGGACTCACTACGAGCAGTACTTC
- TRBJ2-6 - TRBV5-1 CASNPTGVPSGANVLTF TGCGCCAGCAACCCGACGGGGGTCCCCTCTGGGGCCAACGTCCTGACTTTC
- TRBJ2-7 - TRBV9 CASSEYWTNYEQYF TGTGCCAGCAGCGAGTATTGGACTAACTACGAGCAGTACTTC
- TRBJ2-6 - TRBV18 CASSREGWGSGANVLTF TGTGCCAGCTCACGAGAGGGATGGGGCTCTGGGGCCAACGTCCTGACTTTC
- TRBJ2-7 - TRBV6-5 CASSYAGRGYEQYF TGTGCCAGCAGTTACGCTGGCAGGGGATACGAGCAGTACTTC
- TRBJ2-4 - TRBV4-1 CASSQDAHGVAKNIQYF TGCGCCAGCAGCCAAGATGCCCACGGTGTAGCCAAAAACATTCAGTACTTC
- TRBJ2-3 - TRBV4-1 CASSLDPTDTQYF TGCGCCAGCAGCCTGGACCCCACAGATACGCAGTATTTT
- TRBJ1-1 - TRBV28 CASSLPSTANTEAFF TGTGCCAGCAGTTTACCCTCGACAGCGAACACTGAAGCTTTCTTT
- TRBJ2-3 - TRBV29-1 CSVEDYPTDTQYF TGCAGCGTTGAGGACTACCCCACAGATACGCAGTATTTT
TRBD2 TRBJ2-1 - TRBV27 CASSPGTSGRNEQFF TGTGCCAGCAGTCCGGGGACTAGCGGGAGGAATGAGCAGTTCTTC
- TRBJ2-2 - TRBV7-9 CASSPGESGELFF TGTGCCAGCAGCCCAGGGGAATCCGGGGAGCTGTTTTTT
TRBD2 TRBJ2-2 - TRBV15 CATSYTLAGEVTGELFF TGTGCCACCAGCTATACACTAGCGGGGGAGGTCACCGGGGAGCTGTTTTTT
- TRBJ2-2 - TRBV28 CASSSPREHPNTGELFF TGTGCCAGCAGTAGTCCGCGGGAACACCCGAACACCGGGGAGCTGTTTTTT
- TRBJ1-3 - TRBV6-1 CASLVTGSGNTIYF TGTGCCAGCCTTGTCACAGGCTCTGGAAACACCATATATTTT
- TRBJ2-1 - TRBV10-2 CASREIGVNEQFF TGCGCCAGCAGGGAGATCGGCGTGAATGAGCAGTTCTTC
- TRBJ2-5 - TRBV2 CASSEAWGGEETQYF TGTGCCAGCAGTGAAGCGTGGGGTGGGGAAGAGACCCAGTACTTC
TRBD1 TRBJ2-7 - TRBV5-6 CASSWDRILGYEQYF TGTGCCAGCAGCTGGGACAGAATTCTTGGATACGAGCAGTACTTC
TRBD2 TRBJ2-2 - TRBV27 CASSSGTRVLTGELFF TGTGCCAGCAGTTCCGGGACTAGGGTTCTCACCGGGGAGCTGTTTTTT
TRBD2 TRBJ2-3 - TRBV27 CASSSIGGASTDTQYF TGTGCCAGCAGTTCGATCGGGGGGGCTAGCACAGATACGCAGTATTTT